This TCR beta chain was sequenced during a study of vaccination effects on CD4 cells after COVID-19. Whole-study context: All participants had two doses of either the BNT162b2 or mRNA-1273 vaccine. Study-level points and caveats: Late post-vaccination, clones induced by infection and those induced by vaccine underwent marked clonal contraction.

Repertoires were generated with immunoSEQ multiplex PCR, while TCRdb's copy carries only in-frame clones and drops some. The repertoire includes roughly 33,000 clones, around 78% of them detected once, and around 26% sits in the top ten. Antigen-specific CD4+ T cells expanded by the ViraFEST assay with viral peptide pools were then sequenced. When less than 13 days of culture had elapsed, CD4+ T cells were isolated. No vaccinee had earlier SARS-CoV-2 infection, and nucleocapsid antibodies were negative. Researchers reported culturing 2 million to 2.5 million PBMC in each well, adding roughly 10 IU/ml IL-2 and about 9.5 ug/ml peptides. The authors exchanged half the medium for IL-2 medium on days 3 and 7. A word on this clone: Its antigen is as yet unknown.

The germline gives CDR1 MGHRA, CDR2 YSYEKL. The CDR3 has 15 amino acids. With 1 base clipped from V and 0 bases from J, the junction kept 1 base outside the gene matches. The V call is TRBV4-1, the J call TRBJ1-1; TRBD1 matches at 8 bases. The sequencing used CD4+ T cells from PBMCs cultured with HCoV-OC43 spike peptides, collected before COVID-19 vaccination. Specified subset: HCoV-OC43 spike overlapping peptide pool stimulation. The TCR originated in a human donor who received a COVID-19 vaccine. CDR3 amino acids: CASSQGQGMNTEAFF. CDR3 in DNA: TGCGCCAGCAGCCAAGGACAGGGGATGAACACTGAAGCTTTCTTT.